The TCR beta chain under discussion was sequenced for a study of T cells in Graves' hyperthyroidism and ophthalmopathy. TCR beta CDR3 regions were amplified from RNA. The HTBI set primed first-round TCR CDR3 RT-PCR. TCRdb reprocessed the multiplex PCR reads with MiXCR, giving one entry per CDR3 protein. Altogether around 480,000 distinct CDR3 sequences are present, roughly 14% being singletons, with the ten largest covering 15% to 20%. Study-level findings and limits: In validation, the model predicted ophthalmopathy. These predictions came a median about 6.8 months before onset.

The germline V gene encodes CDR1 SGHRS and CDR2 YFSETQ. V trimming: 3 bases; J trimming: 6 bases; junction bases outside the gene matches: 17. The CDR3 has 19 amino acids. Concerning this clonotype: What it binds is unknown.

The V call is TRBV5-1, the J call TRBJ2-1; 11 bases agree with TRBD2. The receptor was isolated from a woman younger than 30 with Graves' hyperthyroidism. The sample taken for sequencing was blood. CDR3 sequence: CASSSTGTSGRMPGNEQFF. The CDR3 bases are TGCGCCAGCAGCTCAACCGGGACTAGCGGACGCATGCCTGGCAATGAGCAGTTCTTC.